These 12 T cell receptor beta chains were all obtained from the same sample, sequenced in a study of human thymus T cells (dated by TCRdb to about 2020). The library came from the immunoSEQ multiplex PCR assay. TCRdb provides this immuneACCESS table in a form limited to in-frame rearrangements. Some clones are lacking; in checked studies, under half of them reflect an unresolved V gene, and why the rest are absent is not known. The sample has some 46,000 clones on record, around 95% of them singletons. Approximately 0.17% of the sample belongs to the ten largest clones. The sequencing sample was made of blood. The receptors derive from a girl under three years old with a congenital heart defect but otherwise immunologically healthy.

CDR3 DNA sequence: TGTGCCAGCAGTTCCAGTGTTTCTGGGGCCAACGTCCTGACTTTC. Its translation: CASSSSVSGANVLTF. The chain uses TRBV7-3 and TRBJ2-6; D is undetermined. V shed 6 bases and J shed 1 base, with 10 bases lying between them. CDR3 size: 15 residues. Germline assignment: CDR1 SGHTA and CDR2 FQGTGA.

This chain uses TRBV7-2 with TRBJ2-1; weak D call: TRBD2 (6 bases). The CDR3 consists of 14 residues. The V and J ends lost 5 bases and 6 bases respectively, with 14 bases between them. CDR1 and CDR2 (germline): SGHTA, FQGNSA. The CDR3 protein is CASSAGGLGNEQFF. The CDR3 DNA sequence: TGTGCCAGCAGCGCAGGAGGGTTGGGCAATGAGCAGTTCTTC. The variable domain in full, completed from reference TRBV7-2 and TRBJ2-1, reads GAGVSQSPSNKVTEKGKDVELRCDPISGHTALYWYRQSLGQGLEFLIYFQGNSAPDKSGLPSDRFSAERTGGSVSTLTIQRTQQEDSAVYLCASSAGGLGNEQFFGPGTRLTVL.

The chain joins TRBV6-5 to TRBJ2-1; D is possibly TRBD1 (5 bases). Germline V gene data show CDR1 as MNHEY and CDR2 as SVGAGI. This CDR3 is 15 amino acids long. V was cut by 6 bases and J by 3 bases, with 15 bases left in between. The CDR3 DNA reads TGTGCCAGCAGCCTAGGGGCAACCGACTACAATGAGCAGTTCTTC. It is translated as CASSLGATDYNEQFF.

The chain has TRBV29-1 and TRBJ2-7; 11 nucleotides align to TRBD1. The CDR3 has 15 residues. V lost 6 bases and J lost 1; bases outside the gene matches: 8. Germline loops: CDR1 SQVTM, CDR2 ANQGSEA. CDR3 sequence (DNA): TGCAGCGTCGAAATAAGGGACAGGGGGTCCTACGAGCAGTACTTC. Its protein is CSVEIRDRGSYEQYF.

The chain has TRBV6-5 and TRBJ1-2; TRBD1 matches at 10 bases. Germline V gives CDR1 MNHEY, CDR2 SVGAGI. V was pared by 4 bases and J by 8 bases, with 4 bases of the junction left unmatched. This CDR3 comprises 13 residues. The CDR3 DNA sequence: TGTGCCAGCAGTTCAGACAGGGGGCGAGGCTACACCTTC. Translation: CASSSDRGRGYTF.

The CDR3 sequence is CASSPLGGNQPQHF. The DNA of the CDR3 is TGTGCCAGCAGCCCTCTGGGAGGTAATCAGCCCCAGCATTTT. The rearrangement uses TRBV7-2 and TRBJ1-5, with D unresolved. CDR1 SGHTA and CDR2 FQGNSA come from the germline V gene. This CDR3 has 14 residues. Trimming removed 5 bases at V and 4 bases at J, with 12 bases between.

The rearrangement joins TRBV6-4 to TRBJ2-1; 8 bases line up with TRBD2. The germline gives CDR1 MRHNA, CDR2 SNTAGT. The CDR3 is 17 amino acids. Unmatched junction bases numbered 8, after V lost 4 bases and J lost 0 bases. The CDR3 sequence is CASSVGLAHYSYNEQFF. CDR3 coding DNA: TGTGCCAGCAGTGTTGGACTAGCTCATTACTCCTACAATGAGCAGTTCTTC.

The chain couples TRBV7-2 to TRBJ1-2, with D unclear. CDR1 is SGHTA and CDR2 is FQGNSA in the germline V gene. The CDR3 has 13 amino acids. Trimming cost V 3 bases and J 1 base, with 6 bases left between them. CDR3 sequence (DNA): TGTGCCAGCAGCTTGGCCGTTAACTATGGCTACACCTTC. This sequence encodes CASSLAVNYGYTF.

V usage is TRBV11-3 and J usage is TRBJ2-2; the match to TRBD2 covers 8 bases. This CDR3 is 16 amino acids long. Germline CDR1 and CDR2: SGHNT and YENEEA. Unmatched junction bases numbered 6, after V lost 5 bases and J lost 1 base. DNA for the CDR3: TGTGCCAGCAGCCTCCGCCTAGCGGGGAACACCGGGGAGCTGTTTTTT. It encodes CASSLRLAGNTGELFF.

The chain couples TRBV19 to TRBJ2-3; D is uncertain. Trimming stripped 6 bases from V and 2 bases from J, with 6 bases between. The CDR3 contains 12 residues. The germline CDR1 and CDR2 sequences are LNHDA and SQIVND (reference sequence). The CDR3 nucleotides are TGTGCCAGTAGCAGAGACACAGATACGCAGTATTTT. This encodes CASSRDTDTQYF.

The rearrangement links TRBV7-3 to TRBJ2-5; D is perhaps TRBD2 (6 bases). V lost 4 bases and J 1 base, leaving 7 bases between the germline ends. Germline V gives CDR1 SGHTA, CDR2 FQGTGA. The length of the CDR3 is 13 residues. The CDR3 DNA sequence: TGTGCCAGCAGCTCGGGACTCCAAGAGACCCAGTACTTC. Its translation is CASSSGLQETQYF.

Turning to this clone: The conserved phenylalanine or tryptophan normally closing the CDR3 is absent here, so this likely arose from a read error. Because the CDR3's place on the DNA is in doubt, the DNA is left out and the CDR3 is given as listed by TCRdb. This sequence joins TRBV7-2 and TRBJ2-7; the D segment call TRBD2 is taken from the table without a DNA check. The length of the CDR3 is 14 amino acids, counting both ends. In germline, CDR1 is SGHTA, CDR2 FQGNSA. CDR3 protein: CASSRRQARGLAGS.